The sequence of this TCR beta chain was determined in a study of cytomegalovirus exposure and HLA in healthy donors. Study outcomes and limitations: Reportedly, a later analysis found an Asian-associated ancestry cluster had fewer N-insertions than the approximately 640-donor mean. Later analysis suggested most CMV-associated TCR beta chains were HLA-restricted. Researchers had no immune exposure information except CMV serostatus available.

PCR involved 60 Vbeta and 13 Jbeta primers. Clones were sequenced by immunoSEQ multiplex PCR, and TCRdb holds only the in-frame ones, with some missing. The sample lists fewer than 200,000 clones; approximately 80% were seen once. With 4 bases removed from V and 4 bases from J, the gap between germline ends came to 12 bases. The CDR3 spans 13 residues. The germline V gene encodes CDR1 SGHRS and CDR2 YFSETQ. Regarding this clone: Its specificity is not known.

The sequenced sample was PBMCs. The V gene is TRBV5-1, the J gene TRBJ2-7, with D possibly being TRBD2 (6 bases). The sequence was collected from a woman in her 40s in good health and CMV-seropositive. CDR3 loop: CASSQGLLYEQYF. In nucleotides, the CDR3 is TGCGCCAGCAGCCAGGGACTGCTATACGAGCAGTACTTC. Variable domain in full (rest from reference TRBV5-1 and TRBJ2-7): KAGVTQTPRYLIKTRGQQVTLSCSPISGHRSVSWYQQTPGQGLQFLFEYFSETQRNKGNFPGRFSGRQFSNSRSEMNVSTLELGDSALYLCASSQGLLYEQYFGPGTRLTVT.